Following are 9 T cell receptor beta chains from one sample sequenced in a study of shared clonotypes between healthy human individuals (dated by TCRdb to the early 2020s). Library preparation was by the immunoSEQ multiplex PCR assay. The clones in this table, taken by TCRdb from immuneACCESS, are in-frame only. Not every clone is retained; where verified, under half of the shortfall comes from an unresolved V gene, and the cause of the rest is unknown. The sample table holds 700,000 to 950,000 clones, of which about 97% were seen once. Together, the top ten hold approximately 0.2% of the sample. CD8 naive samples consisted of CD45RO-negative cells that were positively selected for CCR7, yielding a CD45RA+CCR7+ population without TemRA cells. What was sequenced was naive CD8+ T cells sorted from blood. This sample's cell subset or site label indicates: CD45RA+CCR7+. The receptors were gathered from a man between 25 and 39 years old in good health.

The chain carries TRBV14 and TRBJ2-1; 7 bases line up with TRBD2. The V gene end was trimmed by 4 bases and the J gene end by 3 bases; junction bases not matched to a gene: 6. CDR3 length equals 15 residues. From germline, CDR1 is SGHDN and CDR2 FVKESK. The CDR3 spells CASSPRTRIYNEQFF. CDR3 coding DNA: TGTGCCAGCAGCCCCCGGACTAGAATCTACAATGAGCAGTTCTTC.

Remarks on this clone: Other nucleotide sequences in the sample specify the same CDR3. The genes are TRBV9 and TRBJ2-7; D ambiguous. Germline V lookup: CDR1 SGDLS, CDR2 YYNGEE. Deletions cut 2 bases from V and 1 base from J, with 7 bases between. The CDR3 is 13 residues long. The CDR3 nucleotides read TGTGCCAGCAGCGTCGGCGATTCCTACGAGCAGTACTTC. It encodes CASSVGDSYEQYF.

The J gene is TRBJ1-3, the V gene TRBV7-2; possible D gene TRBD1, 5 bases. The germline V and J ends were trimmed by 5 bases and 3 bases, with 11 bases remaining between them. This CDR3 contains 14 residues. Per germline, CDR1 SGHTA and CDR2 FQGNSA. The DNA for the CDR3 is TGTGCCAGCAGCCCAAGACAGATTGGAAACACCATATATTTT. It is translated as CASSPRQIGNTIYF.

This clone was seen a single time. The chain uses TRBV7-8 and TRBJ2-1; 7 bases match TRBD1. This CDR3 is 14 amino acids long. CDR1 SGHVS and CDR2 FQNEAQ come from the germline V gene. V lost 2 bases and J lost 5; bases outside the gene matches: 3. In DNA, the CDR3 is TGTGCCAGCAGCTTACTTACAGGGGACAATGAGCAGTTCTTC. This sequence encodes CASSLLTGDNEQFF. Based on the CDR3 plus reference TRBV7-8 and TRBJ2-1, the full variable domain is GAGVSQSPRYKVAKRGQDVALRCDPISGHVSLFWYQQALGQGPEFLTYFQNEAQLDKSGLPSDRFFAERPEGSVSTLKIQRTQQEDSAVYLCASSLLTGDNEQFFGPGTRLTVL.

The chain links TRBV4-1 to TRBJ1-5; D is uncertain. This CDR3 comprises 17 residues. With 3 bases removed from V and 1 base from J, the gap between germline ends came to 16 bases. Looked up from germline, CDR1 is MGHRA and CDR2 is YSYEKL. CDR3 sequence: CASSHATGGLSNQPQHF. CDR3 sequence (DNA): TGCGCCAGCAGCCACGCCACTGGAGGGTTAAGCAATCAGCCCCAGCATTTT.

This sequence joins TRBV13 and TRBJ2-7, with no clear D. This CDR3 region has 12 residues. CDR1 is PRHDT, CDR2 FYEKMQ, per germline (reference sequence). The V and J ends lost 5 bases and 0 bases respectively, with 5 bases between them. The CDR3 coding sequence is TGTGCCAGCAGCGACCACTCCTACGAGCAGTACTTC. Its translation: CASSDHSYEQYF. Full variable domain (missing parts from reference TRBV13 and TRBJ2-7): AAGVIQSPRHLIKEKRETATLKCYPIPRHDTVYWYQQGPGQDPQFLISFYEKMQSDKGSIPDRFSAQQFSDYHSELNMSSLELGDSALYFCASSDHSYEQYFGPGTRLTVT.

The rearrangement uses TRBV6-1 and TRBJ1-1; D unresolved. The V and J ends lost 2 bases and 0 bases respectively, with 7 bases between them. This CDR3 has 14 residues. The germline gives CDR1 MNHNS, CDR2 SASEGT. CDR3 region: CASSESPLNTEAFF. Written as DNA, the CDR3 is TGTGCCAGCAGTGAATCCCCTTTGAACACTGAAGCTTTCTTT.

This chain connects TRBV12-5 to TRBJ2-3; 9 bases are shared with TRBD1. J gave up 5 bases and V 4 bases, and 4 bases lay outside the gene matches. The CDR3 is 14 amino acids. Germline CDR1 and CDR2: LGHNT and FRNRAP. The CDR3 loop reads CASGSGQGRDTQYF. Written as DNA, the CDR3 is TGTGCTAGTGGTTCTGGACAGGGGAGAGATACGCAGTATTTT.

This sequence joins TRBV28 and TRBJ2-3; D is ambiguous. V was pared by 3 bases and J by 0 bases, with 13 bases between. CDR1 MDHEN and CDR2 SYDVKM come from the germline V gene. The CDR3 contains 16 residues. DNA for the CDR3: TGTGCCAGCAGTTTGGATCAGGTATCTAGCACAGATACGCAGTATTTT. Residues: CASSLDQVSSTDTQYF.